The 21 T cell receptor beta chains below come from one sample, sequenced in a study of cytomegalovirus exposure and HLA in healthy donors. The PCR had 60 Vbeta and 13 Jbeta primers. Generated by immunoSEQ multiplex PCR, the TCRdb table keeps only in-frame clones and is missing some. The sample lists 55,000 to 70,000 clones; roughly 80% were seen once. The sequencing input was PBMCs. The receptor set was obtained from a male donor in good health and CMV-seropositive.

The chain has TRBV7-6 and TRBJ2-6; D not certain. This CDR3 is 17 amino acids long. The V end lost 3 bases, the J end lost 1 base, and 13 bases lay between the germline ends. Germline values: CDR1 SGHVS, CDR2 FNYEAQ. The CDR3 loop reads CASSFGGLLSGANVLTF. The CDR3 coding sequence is TGTGCCAGCAGCTTCGGTGGATTACTATCTGGGGCCAACGTCCTGACTTTC.

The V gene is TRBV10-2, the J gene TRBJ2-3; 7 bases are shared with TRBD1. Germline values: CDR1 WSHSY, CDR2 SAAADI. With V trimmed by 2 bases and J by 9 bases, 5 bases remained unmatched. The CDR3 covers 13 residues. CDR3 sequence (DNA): TGCGCCAGCAGTGAGCACAGGGGAACAACGCAGTATTTT. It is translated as CASSEHRGTTQYF.

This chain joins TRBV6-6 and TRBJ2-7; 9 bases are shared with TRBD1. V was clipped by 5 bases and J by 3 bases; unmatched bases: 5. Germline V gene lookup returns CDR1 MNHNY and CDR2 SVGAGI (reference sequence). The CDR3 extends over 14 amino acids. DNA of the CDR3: TGTGCCAGCAGTCGACAGGGGGGCTTCTACGAGCAGTACTTC. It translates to CASSRQGGFYEQYF.

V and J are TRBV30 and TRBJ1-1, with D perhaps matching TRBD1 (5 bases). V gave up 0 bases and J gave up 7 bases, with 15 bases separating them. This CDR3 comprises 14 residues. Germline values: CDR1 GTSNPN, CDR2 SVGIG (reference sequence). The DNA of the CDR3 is TGTGCCTGGAGTGTACTCACTGGGCAGGGTGAAGCTTTCTTT. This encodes CAWSVLTGQGEAFF.

This CDR3 is CASSRPESGGANVLTF. CDR3 in DNA: TGCGCCAGCAGCCGTCCGGAGTCGGGTGGGGCCAACGTCCTGACTTTC. This chain connects TRBV5-1 to TRBJ2-6; D unclear. With 4 bases removed from V and 3 bases from J, the gap between germline ends came to 14 bases. Germline CDR1 and CDR2: SGHRS and YFSETQ. CDR3 length equals 16 residues. Full variable domain (missing parts from reference TRBV5-1 and TRBJ2-6): KAGVTQTPRYLIKTRGQQVTLSCSPISGHRSVSWYQQTPGQGLQFLFEYFSETQRNKGNFPGRFSGRQFSNSRSEMNVSTLELGDSALYLCASSRPESGGANVLTFGAGSRLTVL.

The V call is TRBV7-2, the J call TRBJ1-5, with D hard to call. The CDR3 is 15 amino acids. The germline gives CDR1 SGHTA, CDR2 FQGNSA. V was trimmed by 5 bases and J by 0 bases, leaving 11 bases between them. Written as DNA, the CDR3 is TGTGCCAGCAGCCCCTTAACAGCTAGCAATCAGCCCCAGCATTTT. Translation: CASSPLTASNQPQHF.

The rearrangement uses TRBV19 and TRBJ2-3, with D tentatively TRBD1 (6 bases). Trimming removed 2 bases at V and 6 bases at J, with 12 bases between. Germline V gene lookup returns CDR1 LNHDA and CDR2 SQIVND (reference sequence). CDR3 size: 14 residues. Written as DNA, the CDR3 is TGTGCCAGTAGTATAACAGGGAAGGGTGATACGCAGTATTTT. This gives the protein CASSITGKGDTQYF.

In DNA, the CDR3 is TGTGCCAGCAGTGAAGTAGTGGGGAGCTCCTACGAGCAGTACTTC. Its protein product is CASSEVVGSSYEQYF. The chain joins TRBV2 to TRBJ2-7; D is possibly TRBD2 (5 bases). V lost 1 base and J lost 0, with 10 bases in between. Germline V CDR1 and CDR2: SNHLY, FYNNEI. CDR3 length equals 15 residues.

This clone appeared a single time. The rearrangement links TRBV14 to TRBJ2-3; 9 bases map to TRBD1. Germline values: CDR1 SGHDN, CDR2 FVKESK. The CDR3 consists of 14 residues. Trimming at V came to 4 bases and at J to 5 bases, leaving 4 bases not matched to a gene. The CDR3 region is CASSPTGGVDTQYF. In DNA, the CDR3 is TGTGCCAGCAGCCCGACAGGGGGTGTAGATACGCAGTATTTT.

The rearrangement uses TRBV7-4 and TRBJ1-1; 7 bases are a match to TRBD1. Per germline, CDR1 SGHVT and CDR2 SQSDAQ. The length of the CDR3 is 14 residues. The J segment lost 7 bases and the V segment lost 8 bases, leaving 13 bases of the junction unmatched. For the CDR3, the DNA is TGTGCCAGCCTTCTGGGGACAGAAGAGAGTGAAGCTTTCTTT. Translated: CASLLGTEESEAFF.

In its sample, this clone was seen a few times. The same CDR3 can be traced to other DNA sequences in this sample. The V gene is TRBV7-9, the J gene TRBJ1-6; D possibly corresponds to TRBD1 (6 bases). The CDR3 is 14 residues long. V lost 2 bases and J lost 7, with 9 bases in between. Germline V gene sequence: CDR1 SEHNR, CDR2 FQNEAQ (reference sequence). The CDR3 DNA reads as TGTGCCAGCAGCTTACAGGGGAACAATTCACCCCTCCACTTT. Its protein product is CASSLQGNNSPLHF.

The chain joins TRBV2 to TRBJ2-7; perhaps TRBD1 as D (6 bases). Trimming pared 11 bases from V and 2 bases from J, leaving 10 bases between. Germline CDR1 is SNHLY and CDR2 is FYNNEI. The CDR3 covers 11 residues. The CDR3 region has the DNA TGTGCCGCAAGACAGGCCTACGAGCAGTACTTC. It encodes CAARQAYEQYF. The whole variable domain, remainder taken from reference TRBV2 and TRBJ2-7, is EPEVTQTPSHQVTQMGQEVILRCVPISNHLYFYWYRQILGQKVEFLVSFYNNEISEKSEIFDDQFSVERPDGSNFTLKIRSTKLEDSAMYFCAARQAYEQYFGPGTRLTVT.

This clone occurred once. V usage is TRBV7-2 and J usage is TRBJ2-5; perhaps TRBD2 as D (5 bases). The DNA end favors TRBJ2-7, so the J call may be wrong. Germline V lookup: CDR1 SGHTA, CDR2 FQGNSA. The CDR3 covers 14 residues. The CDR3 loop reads CASSLAGRGYEQYF. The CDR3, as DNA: TGTGCCAGCAGCTTAGCGGGTCGCGGGTACGAGCAGTACTTC.

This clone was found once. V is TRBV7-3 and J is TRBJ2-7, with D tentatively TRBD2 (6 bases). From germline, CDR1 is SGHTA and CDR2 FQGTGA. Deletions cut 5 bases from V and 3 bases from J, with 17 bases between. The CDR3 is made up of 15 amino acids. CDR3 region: CASSPRGGDLYEQYF. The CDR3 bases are TGTGCCAGCAGCCCACGGGGAGGAGACCTCTACGAGCAGTACTTC. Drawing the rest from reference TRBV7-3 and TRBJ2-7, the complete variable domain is GAGVSQTPSNKVTEKGKYVELRCDPISGHTALYWYRQSLGQGPEFLIYFQGTGAADDSGLPNDRFFAVRPEGSVSTLKIQRTERGDSAVYLCASSPRGGDLYEQYFGPGTRLTVT.

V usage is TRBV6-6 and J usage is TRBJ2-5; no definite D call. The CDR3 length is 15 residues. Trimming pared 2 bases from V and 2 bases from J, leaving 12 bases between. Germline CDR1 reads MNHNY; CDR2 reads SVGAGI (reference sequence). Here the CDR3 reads CASSYPRGRQETQYF. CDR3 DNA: TGTGCCAGCAGTTACCCCCGCGGCCGGCAAGAGACCCAGTACTTC.

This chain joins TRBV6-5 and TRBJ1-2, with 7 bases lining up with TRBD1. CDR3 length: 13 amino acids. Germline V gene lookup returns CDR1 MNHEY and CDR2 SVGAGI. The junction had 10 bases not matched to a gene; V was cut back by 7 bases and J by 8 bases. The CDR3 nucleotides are TGTGCCAGCAAATTCGACAGGGTGGACGGCTACACCTTC. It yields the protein CASKFDRVDGYTF.

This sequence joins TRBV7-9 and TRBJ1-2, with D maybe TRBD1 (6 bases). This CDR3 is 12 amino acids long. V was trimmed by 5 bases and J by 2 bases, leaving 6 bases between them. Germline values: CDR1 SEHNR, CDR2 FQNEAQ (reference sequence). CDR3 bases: TGTGCCAGCAGCGGGGGCAACTATGGCTACACCTTC. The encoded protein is CASSGGNYGYTF.

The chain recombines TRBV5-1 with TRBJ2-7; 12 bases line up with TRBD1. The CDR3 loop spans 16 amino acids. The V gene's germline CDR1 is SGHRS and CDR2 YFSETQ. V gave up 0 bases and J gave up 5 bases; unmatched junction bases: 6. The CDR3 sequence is CASSLGLGTGGDEQYF. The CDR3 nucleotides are TGCGCCAGCAGCTTGGGTCTGGGGACAGGGGGCGACGAGCAGTACTTC. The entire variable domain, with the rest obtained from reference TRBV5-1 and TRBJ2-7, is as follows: KAGVTQTPRYLIKTRGQQVTLSCSPISGHRSVSWYQQTPGQGLQFLFEYFSETQRNKGNFPGRFSGRQFSNSRSEMNVSTLELGDSALYLCASSLGLGTGGDEQYFGPGTRLTVT.

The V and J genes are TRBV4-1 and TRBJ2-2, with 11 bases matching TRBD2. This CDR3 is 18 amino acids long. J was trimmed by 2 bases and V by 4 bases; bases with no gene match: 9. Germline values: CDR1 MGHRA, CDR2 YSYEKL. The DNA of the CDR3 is TGCGCCAGCAGCCCGCGGGCTCTAGCGGGGGGAAACACCGGGGAGCTGTTTTTT. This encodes CASSPRALAGGNTGELFF.

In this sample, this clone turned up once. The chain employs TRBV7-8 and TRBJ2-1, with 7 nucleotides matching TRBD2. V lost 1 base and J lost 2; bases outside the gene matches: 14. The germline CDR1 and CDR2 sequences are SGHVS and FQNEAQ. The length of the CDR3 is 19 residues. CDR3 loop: CASSLVSGRRGFAYNEQFF. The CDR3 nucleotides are TGTGCCAGCAGCTTAGTCTCTGGTCGGCGGGGGTTCGCCTACAATGAGCAGTTCTTC.

The CDR3 here is CASSAFYEQYF. The CDR3 nucleotides are TGTGCCAGCTCAGCGTTCTACGAGCAGTACTTC. The chain recombines TRBV2 with TRBJ2-7; no clear D. The V and J ends lost 8 bases and 3 bases respectively, with 8 bases between them. The CDR3 consists of 11 residues. Germline V gene lookup returns CDR1 SNHLY and CDR2 FYNNEI.